Listed here are 15 T cell receptor beta chains from one sample, sequenced in a study of blood T cell repertoires in COVID-19. Clones were sequenced by immunoSEQ multiplex PCR, and TCRdb holds only the in-frame ones, with some missing. The sample shows fewer than 90,000 clones, about three quarters of them seen only once. Sequencing was performed on peripheral blood. Receptors were obtained from a woman older than 75 with acute or convalescent COVID-19.

This rearrangement joins TRBV19 to TRBJ1-2; 12 bases are a match to TRBD1. Germline values: CDR1 LNHDA, CDR2 SQIVND (reference sequence). J gave up 13 bases and V 5 bases, and 14 bases lay outside the gene matches. CDR3 length: 15 amino acids. CDR3 coding DNA: TGTGCCAGTAGTTTCACGGGACAGGGGGCCCTCACAGGCACCTTC. Its protein is CASSFTGQGALTGTF.

The chain's CDR3 is CASSQDLGRGSDEQYF. DNA for the CDR3: TGCGCCAGCAGCCAAGATCTTGGCAGGGGGTCCGACGAGCAGTACTTC. The J gene is TRBJ2-7, the V gene TRBV4-3, with 7 nucleotides matching TRBD1. Germline V gene sequence: CDR1 LGHNA, CDR2 YSLEER. The CDR3 totals 16 residues. Trimming cost V 0 bases and J 5 bases; bases outside gene matches: 10.

The CDR3 DNA reads TGTGCCAGCACCGCGGGGTGGTCGAGCTCCTATAATTCACCCCTCCACTTT. Its protein product is CASTAGWSSSYNSPLHF. The rearrangement uses TRBV7-2 and TRBJ1-6; no definite D call. There are 17 residues in the CDR3. Germline V gene lookup returns CDR1 SGHTA and CDR2 FQGNSA. V was clipped by 7 bases and J by 0 bases, with 16 bases between them.

The gene calls are TRBV6-5 and TRBJ1-5; 8 nucleotides match TRBD1. The germline V gene has CDR1 MNHEY and CDR2 SVGAGI. This CDR3 has 14 residues. V was clipped by 7 bases and J by 7 bases; unmatched bases: 9. The CDR3 protein is CASTVRQGAQPQHF. CDR3 DNA sequence: TGTGCCAGCACGGTGCGGCAGGGGGCCCAGCCCCAGCATTTT.

There are a few counts of this clone. The genes are TRBV2 and TRBJ1-2, with TRBD1 matching 10 bases. CDR3 length: 15 amino acids. Germline values: CDR1 SNHLY, CDR2 FYNNEI. J lost 4 bases, V lost 6 bases, and 8 bases had no gene match. CDR3 in DNA: TGTGCCAGCAGGGGGGACAGGGGATCTCTCTATGGCTACACCTTC. It codes for CASRGDRGSLYGYTF.

The chain employs TRBV2 and TRBJ1-3; 7 bases agree with TRBD1. The V and J ends lost 5 bases and 2 bases, in that order; junction bases with no gene match: 3. From germline, CDR1 is SNHLY and CDR2 FYNNEI. This CDR3 spans 14 amino acids. Here the CDR3 reads CASSFQGAGNTIYF. CDR3 in DNA: TGTGCCAGCAGTTTCCAGGGGGCTGGAAACACCATATATTTT.

The chain couples TRBV28 to TRBJ2-3; 7 nucleotides align to TRBD1. Germline CDR1 MDHEN, CDR2 SYDVKM. The CDR3 consists of 13 residues. With 7 bases clipped from V and 4 bases from J, the junction kept 5 bases outside the gene matches. In DNA form, the CDR3 reads TGTGCCAGCACCATCCAGGGGGCAGATACGCAGTATTTT. It specifies CASTIQGADTQYF.

This chain uses TRBV6-5 with TRBJ1-2; 9 bases align to TRBD1. The CDR3 is 15 amino acids. Per germline, CDR1 MNHEY and CDR2 SVGAGI. V was clipped by 6 bases and J by 1 base; unmatched bases: 6. The CDR3 sequence: CASRAMDRGNYGYTF. CDR3 nucleotide sequence: TGTGCCAGCAGGGCTATGGACAGGGGTAACTATGGCTACACCTTC.

The chain combines TRBV3-1 (or the pseudogene TRBV3-2) with TRBJ1-2; D remains unclear. Germline CDR1 and CDR2: LGHDT and YNNKEL (reference sequence). The CDR3 extends over 13 amino acids. Between the trimmed V and J ends, which lost 1 base and 3 bases, there was a span of 6 bases. CDR3 sequence: CASSQASDYGYTF. Written as DNA, the CDR3 is TGTGCCAGCAGCCAAGCCAGCGACTATGGCTACACCTTC.

The chain has TRBV7-2 and TRBJ2-4, with a tentative D call TRBD1 (5 bases). The CDR3 length is 18 residues. With 3 bases removed from V and 1 base from J, the gap between germline ends came to 19 bases. Germline CDR1 and CDR2: SGHTA and FQGNSA. The CDR3 loop is CASSFSGYTAKAKNIQYF. The CDR3 DNA reads TGTGCCAGCAGCTTTTCAGGGTATACTGCGAAGGCCAAAAACATTCAGTACTTC.

The rearrangement joins TRBV5-1 to TRBJ2-7, with D perhaps TRBD1 (6 bases). Per germline, CDR1 SGHRS and CDR2 YFSETQ. Trimming took 4 bases from V and 6 from J, leaving 17 bases between them. The CDR3 consists of 14 residues. The CDR3 region has the DNA TGCGCCAGCAGCCCTGGACAGAATCGGGCCGAGCAGTACTTC. Its translation: CASSPGQNRAEQYF.

The chain is built from TRBV28 and TRBJ2-7; 12 positions agree with TRBD2. Trimming cost V 8 bases and J 4 bases; bases outside gene matches: 9. Germline V gene data show CDR1 as MDHEN and CDR2 as SYDVKM. This CDR3 has 15 residues. This chain's CDR3 is CASLPRTSGEYEQYF. Written as DNA, the CDR3 is TGTGCCAGCCTCCCCAGGACTAGCGGGGAATACGAGCAGTACTTC.

The chain uses TRBV6-5 and TRBJ1-2; 7 bases match TRBD1. CDR1 is MNHEY, CDR2 SVGAGI, per germline. The CDR3 has 14 amino acids. After removal of 5 bases from V and 4 bases from J, the junction contained 7 bases not matched to a gene. The CDR3 DNA follows: TGTGCCAGCAGTAAGAGGGACAGACTCTATGGCTACACCTTC. This gives the protein CASSKRDRLYGYTF.

This clone came up a few times. The chain has TRBV11-2 and TRBJ2-3, with 8 bases matching TRBD1. This CDR3 spans 16 amino acids. The germline V gene encodes CDR1 SGHAT and CDR2 FQNNGV. The V segment lost 1 base and the J segment 6 bases; nucleotides outside the gene matches: 9. The CDR3 region has the DNA TGTGCCAGCAGCTTAGGGACAGGGTTTCCCTGGGATACGCAGTATTTT. It yields the protein CASSLGTGFPWDTQYF.

The rearrangement uses TRBV7-9 and TRBJ1-1; D not certain. The germline V gene has CDR1 SEHNR and CDR2 FQNEAQ (reference sequence). The CDR3 contains 16 residues. Trimming removed 5 bases at V and 0 bases at J, with 16 bases between. In DNA, the CDR3 is TGTGCCAGCAGCCCCCGGGTGCCAATCATGAACACTGAAGCTTTCTTT. Its protein is CASSPRVPIMNTEAFF.